This is a list of T cell receptor beta chains from one sample in a study of cytotoxic CD8 clonotypes in ibrutinib-treated CLL. TCRdb's table, derived via immunoSEQ multiplex PCR, lists solely in-frame clones and lacks some. This table has around 330,000 clones, 67% appearing once. The sequenced sample was PBMCs, obtained after 36 months of ibrutinib treatment. All receptors derive from a human donor with chronic lymphocytic leukemia. Each CDR3 is given with its conserved first and last residue. D genes are given only for firm matches. Size is stated for part of the rows, as once, few or many counts, or as a class when the clone is expanded.

v_gene: TRBV12-5
abundance: -
d_gene: -
len: 13
j_gene: TRBJ2-7
CDR3aa: CASASNPTYEQYF
CDR3nt: TGTGCTAGTGCTAGCAATCCGACCTACGAGCAGTACTTC

v_gene: TRBV4-1
abundance: -
d_gene: TRBD2
len: 16
j_gene: TRBJ2-3
CDR3aa: CASSIRTSGSTDTQYF
CDR3nt: TGCGCCAGCAGCATTCGGACTAGCGGGAGCACAGATACGCAGTATTTT

v_gene: TRBV9
abundance: -
d_gene: -
len: 16
j_gene: TRBJ2-1
CDR3aa: CASSVRTPSSYNEQFF
CDR3nt: TGTGCCAGCAGCGTACGGACTCCTAGCTCCTACAATGAGCAGTTCTTC

v_gene: TRBV6-5
abundance: -
d_gene: -
len: 15
j_gene: TRBJ2-5
CDR3aa: CASSYTGLYQETQYF
CDR3nt: TGTGCCAGCAGTTACACAGGGTTGTACCAAGAGACCCAGTACTTC

v_gene: TRBV27
abundance: -
d_gene: -
len: 14
j_gene: TRBJ2-1
CDR3aa: CASSSRSSYNEQFF
CDR3nt: TGTGCCAGCAGTTCGAGGAGTAGCTACAATGAGCAGTTCTTC

v_gene: TRBV19
abundance: -
d_gene: -
len: 12
j_gene: TRBJ1-3
CDR3aa: CASSNPTGFIYF
CDR3nt: TGTGCCAGTTCAAACCCCACAGGGTTTATATATTTT

v_gene: TRBV19
abundance: -
d_gene: TRBD1
len: 17
j_gene: TRBJ2-4
CDR3aa: CASSTNRGPPELNIQYF
CDR3nt: TGTGCCAGTAGTACCAACAGGGGTCCACCTGAACTGAACATTCAGTACTTC

v_gene: TRBV10-2
abundance: -
d_gene: TRBD2
len: 17
j_gene: TRBJ2-1
CDR3aa: CASRPSSLAGGYNEQFF
CDR3nt: TGCGCCAGCAGGCCCAGTTCCCTAGCGGGAGGTTACAATGAGCAGTTCTTC

v_gene: TRBV10-3
abundance: -
d_gene: -
len: 14
j_gene: TRBJ1-6
CDR3aa: CAIRTGIANSPLHF
CDR3nt: TGTGCCATTAGAACAGGGATCGCTAATTCACCCCTCCACTTT

v_gene: TRBV6-5
abundance: -
d_gene: -
len: 15
j_gene: TRBJ1-2
CDR3aa: CASSYFAQGGYGYTF
CDR3nt: TGTGCCAGCAGTTACTTCGCACAGGGAGGTTATGGCTACACCTTC

v_gene: TRBV12-5
abundance: -
d_gene: -
len: 15
j_gene: TRBJ1-3
CDR3aa: CASGLVLSNGNTIYF
CDR3nt: TGTGCTAGTGGTTTGGTACTCTCGAATGGAAACACCATATATTTT

v_gene: TRBV10-2
abundance: -
d_gene: -
len: 11
j_gene: TRBJ2-7
CDR3aa: CASGRGGEQYF
CDR3nt: TGCGCCAGCGGAAGAGGGGGCGAGCAGTACTTC

v_gene: TRBV5-6
abundance: few
d_gene: TRBD1
len: 14
j_gene: TRBJ1-2
CDR3aa: CASSEGQGNYGYTF
CDR3nt: TGTGCCAGCAGCGAGGGACAGGGAAACTATGGCTACACCTTC

v_gene: TRBV6-6
abundance: -
d_gene: -
len: 14
j_gene: TRBJ1-1
CDR3aa: CASSSGRGNTEAFF
CDR3nt: TGTGCCAGCAGTTCGGGGAGGGGGAACACTGAAGCTTTCTTT